What follows is one T cell receptor beta chain and its context. Compared with germline, one end of the junction differs, possibly owing to a read error. Other DNA sequences in this sample translate to the same CDR3. This specimen comes from a study of T cell changes during pregnancy in multiple sclerosis. CDR1 and CDR2 from the germline V gene are SQVTM and ANQGSEA. The CDR3 is 14 residues long. Clones were read by immunoSEQ multiplex PCR, and TCRdb kept only the in-frame ones, dropping some. The table records 34,000 or so clones, just over 90% of them present only once. The sequencing used peripheral blood, collected in the second trimester of pregnancy. The sequence came from a female donor in good health, enrolled as a control in a pregnancy study. V is TRBV29-1 and J is TRBJ1-1; 7 bases align to TRBD1. The CDR3 sequence is CSVGFGRGNTEAFF. The CDR3 nucleotides are TGCAGCGTTGGATTCGGCAGGGGGAACACTGAGGCTTTCTTT.